This entry lists 17 T cell receptor beta chains sequenced from one sample in a study of human T cells and chemical hapten exposure. Time point denoted: pre-sensitization, week 0. Treatment given: therapeutic diphenylcyclopropenone sensitization with weekly scalp DPC. TCRdb used MiXCR to reprocess the RACE reads, holding one entry per CDR3 protein. The table has approximately 400,000 distinct CDR3 sequences, 5.1% seen once. The source material was whole blood, sampled in connection with sensitization to the hapten diphenylcyclopropenone (DPC). The source of these receptors is a woman aged 45-65 years with alopecia areata. Some clones in this sample may be carry-over from other donors' samples.

The CDR3 protein is CASIPSTNYGYTF. The DNA of the CDR3 is TGTGCCAGCATTCCAAGTACTAACTATGGCTACACCTTC. This chain uses TRBV6-5 with TRBJ1-2; D remains ambiguous. V lost 7 bases to trimming and J lost 0 bases, with 9 bases between them. This CDR3 comprises 13 residues. Germline CDR1 is MNHEY and CDR2 is SVGAGI.

The chain has TRBV12-3 or TRBV12-4 and TRBJ2-2, with D tentatively TRBD2 (6 bases). The ends were cut back, 5 bases at V and 2 bases at J, with 12 bases in the middle. The length of the CDR3 is 15 residues. CDR3 sequence: CASSQRGLNTGELFF. The CDR3 DNA sequence: TGTGCCAGCAGTCAAAGGGGACTTAACACCGGGGAGCTGTTTTTT.

This clonotype appeared a few times. The chain employs TRBV12-3 or TRBV12-4 and TRBJ1-1; unclear D gene. The CDR3 is made up of 14 amino acids. The V gene lost 7 bases and the J gene lost 3 bases, with 15 bases spanning the gap. The CDR3 coding sequence is TGTGCCAGCACCCGGCTCCTATGGGACACTGAAGCTTTCTTT. Translating it yields CASTRLLWDTEAFF.

The chain combines TRBV5-1 with TRBJ1-1, with a tentative D call TRBD1 (6 bases). V gave up 1 base and J gave up 1 base, with 14 bases separating them. CDR1 and CDR2 from the germline V gene are SGHRS and YFSETQ. CDR3 length: 16 amino acids. CDR3 sequence (DNA): TGCGCCAGCAGCTTGATCCCAATGGGACAGAACACTGAAGCTTTCTTT. It encodes CASSLIPMGQNTEAFF.

This clonotype came up many times. The chain has TRBV12-3 or TRBV12-4 and TRBJ2-5; no firm D call. The CDR3 has 13 residues. V lost 3 bases and J lost 9, with 14 bases in between. CDR3 nucleotide sequence: TGTGCCAGCAGTTTGGGTCCCTACGAGGCCCAGTACTTC. It is translated as CASSLGPYEAQYF.

At least ten counts were recorded for this clonotype. The V gene is TRBV10-3, the J gene TRBJ2-3; the D gene is possibly TRBD1 (5 bases). There are 13 residues in the CDR3. The V end was cut by 10 bases, the J end by 0 bases, with 11 bases between. CDR1 and CDR2 (germline): ENHRY, SYGVKD. The CDR3 nucleotides read TGTGCCACCCTGGGGCGGAGCACAGATACGCAGTATTTT. Translating it yields CATLGRSTDTQYF.

This clonotype was seen ten or more times. V usage is TRBV29-1 and J usage is TRBJ1-2, with D unresolved. The CDR3 contains 11 residues. The V end was cut by 4 bases, the J end by 7 bases, with 10 bases between. Germline V gene data show CDR1 as SQVTM and CDR2 as ANQGSEA. For the CDR3, the DNA is TGCAGCGTTGGAAGGGAGGCTGGCTACACCTTC. Translation: CSVGREAGYTF.

There are many counts of this clonotype. V is TRBV4-2 and J is TRBJ2-5; 10 nucleotides line up with TRBD2. Germline CDR1 LGHNA, CDR2 YNFKEQ. There are 15 residues in the CDR3. Trimming at V came to 5 bases and at J to 5 bases, leaving 8 bases not matched to a gene. CDR3 in DNA: TGTGCCAGCAGCACCCGAACTAGCGGGGAGGAGACCCAGTACTTC. It is translated as CASSTRTSGEETQYF.

J is TRBJ1-1 and V is TRBV27, with 8 bases matching TRBD1. The CDR3 has 16 residues. V gave up 6 bases and J gave up 3 bases; unmatched junction bases: 12. CDR1 is MNHEY, CDR2 SMNVEV, per germline (reference sequence). CDR3 in amino acids: CASSLNDRGSYTEAFF. For the CDR3, the DNA is TGTGCCAGCAGCCTAAATGACAGGGGAAGTTACACTGAAGCTTTCTTT.

The V call is TRBV2, the J call TRBJ2-3; D perhaps matches TRBD1 (6 bases). The CDR3 is made up of 15 amino acids. Trimming cost V 7 bases and J 4 bases, with 18 bases left between them. Germline V gene data show CDR1 as SNHLY and CDR2 as FYNNEI. CDR3 bases: TGTGCCAGCACTGGGGACACCCATGGGGCAGATACGCAGTATTTT. It translates to CASTGDTHGADTQYF.

This clonotype has a handful of counts. The chain couples TRBV2 to TRBJ2-4; D gene ambiguous. Trimming took 1 base from V and 1 from J, leaving 11 bases between them. The CDR3 runs 16 residues. Germline V gene lookup returns CDR1 SNHLY and CDR2 FYNNEI. CDR3 DNA sequence: TGTGCCAGCAGTGAAGAAGGTGAGGAGGCCAAAAACATTCAGTACTTC. It codes for CASSEEGEEAKNIQYF.

The sample holds a few counts of this clonotype. This chain uses TRBV6-1 with TRBJ1-2; 11 bases map to TRBD1. This CDR3 spans 20 amino acids. Per the germline V gene, CDR1 is MNHNS and CDR2 is SASEGT. Germline trimming cut 6 bases from V and 0 bases from J; bases unmatched to any gene: 18. CDR3 region: CASSLTSELGQGVANYGYTF. In DNA, the CDR3 is TGTGCCAGCAGCCTTACCTCCGAATTGGGACAGGGGGTAGCTAACTATGGCTACACCTTC.

As concerns this clonotype: The junction departs from the called germline gene at one end, perhaps through a read error. V is TRBV12-3 or TRBV12-4 and J is TRBJ1-3; no clear D. This CDR3 region has 13 residues. The CDR3 here is CANSYFSGNTIYF. The CDR3 nucleotides are TGTGCCAACAGTTATTTCTCTGGAAACACCATATATTTT.

Of note for this clonotype: A junction end diverges from the germline sequence, so it may reflect a read error. The rearrangement uses TRBV4-1 and TRBJ1-6; 10 nucleotides align to TRBD1. The germline CDR1 and CDR2 sequences are MGHRA and YSYEKL. This CDR3 has 16 amino acids. This CDR3 reads CASSQAGTGAGSPLHF. The DNA of the CDR3 is TGCGCCAGCAGTCAAGCCGGGACAGGGGCAGGCTCACCCCTCCACTTT.

This chain joins TRBV7-9 and TRBJ2-2; 8 positions agree with TRBD2. Germline V gene lookup returns CDR1 SEHNR and CDR2 FQNEAQ (reference sequence). The junction had 9 bases not matched to a gene; V was cut back by 3 bases and J by 0 bases. The CDR3 contains 18 residues. CDR3: CASSFVSTSGSNTGELFF. Here the CDR3 DNA reads TGTGCCAGCAGCTTCGTTAGTACTAGCGGATCGAACACCGGGGAGCTGTTTTTT.

This clonotype was seen a handful of times. This chain connects TRBV20-1 to TRBJ1-2; TRBD1 might be the D (5 bases). CDR1 and CDR2 (germline): DFQATT, SNEGSKA (reference sequence). V lost 2 bases to trimming and J lost 4 bases, with 11 bases between them. This CDR3 is built from 13 residues. This CDR3 is CSARTKGVYGYTF. The DNA for the CDR3 is TGCAGTGCTAGAACCAAAGGGGTCTATGGCTACACCTTC.

This clonotype turned up a few times. The chain links TRBV20-1 to TRBJ2-1; 9 nucleotides agree with TRBD2. From germline, CDR1 is DFQATT and CDR2 SNEGSKA (reference sequence). The ends lost 2 bases at V and 1 base at J; junction bases unmatched: 3. The CDR3 runs to 15 residues. The CDR3: CSARTTSGSYNEQFF. The DNA of the CDR3 is TGCAGTGCTAGAACCACTAGCGGGTCCTACAATGAGCAGTTCTTC.